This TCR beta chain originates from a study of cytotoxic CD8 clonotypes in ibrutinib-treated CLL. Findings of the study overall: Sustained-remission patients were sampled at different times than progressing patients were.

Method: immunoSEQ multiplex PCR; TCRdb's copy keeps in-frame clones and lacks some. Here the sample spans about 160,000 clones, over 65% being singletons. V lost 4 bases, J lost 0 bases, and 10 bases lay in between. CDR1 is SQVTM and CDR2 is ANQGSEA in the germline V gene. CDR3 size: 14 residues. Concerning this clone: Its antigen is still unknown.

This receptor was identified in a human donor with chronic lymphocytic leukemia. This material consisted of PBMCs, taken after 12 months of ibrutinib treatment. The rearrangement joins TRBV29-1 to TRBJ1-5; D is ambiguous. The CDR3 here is CSVGEGYSNQPQHF. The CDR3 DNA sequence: TGCAGCGTTGGGGAAGGGTATAGCAATCAGCCCCAGCATTTT. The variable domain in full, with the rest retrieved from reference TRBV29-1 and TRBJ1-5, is SAVISQKPSRDICQRGTSLTIQCQVDSQVTMMFWYRQQPGQSLTLIATANQGSEATYESGFVIDKFPISRPNLTFSTLTVSNMSPEDSSIYLCSVGEGYSNQPQHFGDGTRLSIL.